Sequencing of this T cell receptor (beta chain) was carried out in a study of cytomegalovirus exposure and HLA in healthy donors. Germline-derived CDR1 and CDR2 are LNHDA and SQIVND (reference sequence). The CDR3 runs to 12 residues. V lost 6 bases and J lost 9, with 11 bases in between. The repertoire was sequenced with immunoSEQ multiplex PCR; TCRdb's copy has only in-frame clones and lacks some. The sample holds more than 90,000 clones, 86% seen once. This rearrangement joins TRBV19 to TRBJ1-4, with D possibly TRBD1 on 6 matching bases. Sequencing was performed on PBMCs. The receptor comes from a man in his late teens or twenties in good health and CMV-seronegative. DNA for the CDR3: TGTGCCAGTAGGGACAGTTTGAAAAAACTGTTTTTT. It specifies CASRDSLKKLFF. Drawing the rest from reference TRBV19 and TRBJ1-4, the complete variable domain is DGGITQSPKYLFRKEGQNVTLSCEQNLNHDAMYWYRQDPGQGLRLIYYSQIVNDFQKGDIAEGYSVSREKKESFPLTVTSAQKNPTAFYLCASRDSLKKLFFGSGTQLSVL.